These 19 T cell receptor beta chains were all obtained from the same sample, sequenced in a study of T cell responses to AZD1222 COVID-19 vaccine. The repertoire was sequenced with immunoSEQ multiplex PCR; TCRdb's copy has only in-frame clones and lacks some. Counted here are roughly 180,000 clones, around 93% occurring once; the ten biggest clones make up 7.5% to 9.5%. The input for sequencing was peripheral blood, taken on day 0 of AZD1222 vaccination. All receptors derive from an adult in good health.

V gene TRBV5-4 combines with J gene TRBJ2-7; D is possibly TRBD1 or TRBD2 (5 bases each). The CDR3 extends over 15 amino acids. Trimming cost V 4 bases and J 1 base, with 15 bases left between them. Looked up from germline, CDR1 is SGHNT and CDR2 is YYREEE (reference sequence). The CDR3 is CASSRTGPGSYEQYF. CDR3 in DNA: TGTGCCAGCAGCCGAACGGGACCGGGATCCTACGAGCAGTACTTC.

The chain recombines TRBV6-2 or TRBV6-3 with TRBJ2-7; D may match TRBD1 or TRBD2 (5 bases each). Between the trimmed V and J ends, which lost 6 bases and 1 base, there was a span of 10 bases. The CDR3 has 13 amino acids. CDR1 and CDR2 from the germline V gene are MNHEY and SVGEGT. The CDR3 region is CASSLGRSYEQYF. The CDR3 bases are TGTGCCAGCAGCCTGGGACGTTCCTACGAGCAGTACTTC.

The chain has TRBV6-6 and TRBJ2-7; D gene uncertain. With 2 bases removed from V and 5 bases from J, the gap between germline ends came to 7 bases. This CDR3 is 12 amino acids long. CDR1 is MNHNY, CDR2 SVGAGI, per germline (reference sequence). In nucleotides, the CDR3 is TGTGCCAGCAGTTACAAGGGCGACGAGCAGTACTTC. It yields the protein CASSYKGDEQYF.

V usage is TRBV5-1 and J usage is TRBJ1-5; D is perhaps TRBD1 (6 bases). Trimming took off 0 bases at V and 6 bases at J, with 13 bases between the two ends. This CDR3 is built from 15 residues. CDR1 and CDR2 (germline): SGHRS, YFSETQ. CDR3 in DNA: TGCGCCAGCAGCTTGGATGTCAGGGGCGGTCAGCCCCAGCATTTT. Protein sequence: CASSLDVRGGQPQHF.

This chain uses TRBV7-8 with TRBJ2-5; D call uncertain. CDR1 and CDR2 from the germline V gene are SGHVS and FQNEAQ. The CDR3 runs to 13 residues. Trimming left V 3 bases short and J 4 bases short, with 9 bases between. The CDR3 nucleotides are TGTGCCAGCAGCTTGGCGGAGCGAGAGACCCAGTACTTC. The encoded protein is CASSLAERETQYF.

The rearrangement uses TRBV6-2 or TRBV6-3 and TRBJ2-7; D is unclear. Trimming cost V 0 bases and J 3 bases, with 9 bases left between them. The CDR3 has 14 amino acids. The germline V gene has CDR1 MNHEY and CDR2 SVGEGT. The CDR3: CASSYSYGYYEQYF. Written as DNA, the CDR3 is TGTGCCAGCAGTTACTCATACGGGTACTACGAGCAGTACTTC.

The chain joins TRBV28 to TRBJ1-4; 7 bases line up with TRBD1. This CDR3 has 14 residues. V lost 6 bases, J lost 4 bases, and 5 bases stayed unmatched. The germline gives CDR1 MDHEN, CDR2 SYDVKM. The chain's CDR3 is CASSYGTVNEKLFF. CDR3 DNA: TGTGCCAGCAGCTATGGGACAGTTAATGAAAAACTGTTTTTT. The entire variable domain, with the rest obtained from reference TRBV28 and TRBJ1-4, is as follows: DVKVTQSSRYLVKRTGEKVFLECVQDMDHENMFWYRQDPGLGLRLIYFSYDVKMKEKGDIPEGYSVSREKKERFSLILESASTNQTSMYLCASSYGTVNEKLFFGSGTQLSVL.

The chain recombines TRBV6-5 with TRBJ1-1, with D perhaps matching TRBD1 (6 bases). Germline-derived CDR1 and CDR2 are MNHEY and SVGAGI. The CDR3 runs to 15 residues. Trimming took 0 bases from V and 0 from J, leaving 8 bases between them. CDR3 sequence (DNA): TGTGCCAGCAGTTACTCAGGGGGAATGAACACTGAAGCTTTCTTT. Protein: CASSYSGGMNTEAFF.

The chain uses TRBV15 and TRBJ1-1, with D possibly being TRBD1 (5 bases). Trimming removed 0 bases from V and 6 bases from J, with 14 bases in between. The germline CDR1 and CDR2 sequences are LNHNV and YYDKDF (reference sequence). CDR3 length: 15 residues. The CDR3 DNA is TGTGCCACCAGCAGAGATGGTGCAGGGACCTCTGAAGCTTTCTTT. It codes for CATSRDGAGTSEAFF. The variable domain in full, with the rest retrieved from reference TRBV15 and TRBJ1-1, is DAMVIQNPRYQVTQFGKPVTLSCSQTLNHNVMYWYQQKSSQAPKLLFHYYDKDFNNEADTPDNFQSRRPNTSFCFLDIRSPGLGDTAMYLCATSRDGAGTSEAFFGQGTRLTVV.

The CDR3 DNA sequence: TGTGCCAGCAGCGCCACAGGGTTAGCGGATACGCAGTATTTT. Translated, it gives CASSATGLADTQYF. V and J are TRBV5-6 and TRBJ2-3, with D possibly being TRBD1 (6 bases). This CDR3 region has 14 residues. Looked up from germline, CDR1 is SGHDT and CDR2 is YYEEEE. Trimming removed 4 bases at V and 6 bases at J, with 15 bases between.

V gene TRBV27 combines with J gene TRBJ1-2; TRBD1 matches 8 bases. V dropped 9 bases and J dropped 0; count of bases not matched to a gene: 9. CDR3 size: 15 residues. CDR1 and CDR2 from the germline V gene are MNHEY and SMNVEV (reference sequence). The DNA of the CDR3 is TGTGCCAGTAAGACAGGGGTTTTGACTAACTATGGCTACACCTTC. It specifies CASKTGVLTNYGYTF.

This clone was observed a single time. CDR3 residues: CASSQDGQGKSNYGYTF. As DNA, the CDR3 is TGTGCCAGCAGCCAAGACGGCCAGGGAAAATCCAACTATGGCTACACCTTC. The chain employs TRBV3-1 (or the pseudogene TRBV3-2) and TRBJ1-2; weak D call: TRBD1 (5 bases). With 0 bases removed from V and 2 bases from J, the gap between germline ends came to 16 bases. Germline CDR1 LGHDT, CDR2 YNNKEL (reference sequence). The CDR3 has 17 residues.

The chain couples TRBV2 to TRBJ2-5, with 10 nucleotides matching TRBD2. Trimming took 2 bases from V and 2 from J; bases not matched to a gene: 8. Germline V CDR1 and CDR2: SNHLY, FYNNEI. This CDR3 comprises 17 residues. As DNA, the CDR3 is TGTGCCAGCAGTGAAAGACTAGCGGGCGCTAGGCAAGAGACCCAGTACTTC. This translates into CASSERLAGARQETQYF.

V usage is TRBV18 and J usage is TRBJ2-3; 10 bases are a match to TRBD1. The CDR3 has 15 residues. CDR1 is KGHSH and CDR2 is LQKENI in the germline V gene. Trimming at V came to 6 bases and at J to 4 bases, leaving 7 bases not matched to a gene. The CDR3 sequence: CASSRTGGSADTQYF. Written as DNA, the CDR3 is TGTGCCAGCTCTCGGACAGGGGGGAGCGCAGATACGCAGTATTTT.

The chain carries TRBV9 and TRBJ1-4, with D possibly being TRBD1 (5 bases). Trimming pared 3 bases from V and 7 bases from J, leaving 16 bases between. This CDR3 has 15 residues. From germline, CDR1 is SGDLS and CDR2 YYNGEE. The chain's CDR3 is CASSAGGWGVEKLFF. The CDR3 bases are TGTGCCAGCAGCGCGGGAGGGTGGGGGGTTGAAAAACTGTTTTTT.

This chain uses TRBV2 with TRBJ1-2, with a tentative D call TRBD1 (5 bases). V lost 4 bases to trimming and J lost 1 base, with 10 bases between them. CDR3 size: 14 residues. Germline lookup yields CDR1 SNHLY and CDR2 FYNNEI. In nucleotides, the CDR3 is TGTGCCAGCAGTGCTCGACAGAATAACTATGGCTACACCTTC. This gives the protein CASSARQNNYGYTF.

The J gene is TRBJ1-5, the V gene TRBV6-1; 10 nucleotides agree with TRBD1. The CDR3 sequence is 17 residues long. Germline CDR1 is MNHNS and CDR2 is SASEGT. V gave up 3 bases and J gave up 5 bases; unmatched junction bases: 10. CDR3 sequence: CASSEGTGAWLHQPQHF. The CDR3 DNA reads as TGTGCCAGCAGTGAGGGGACAGGGGCTTGGCTGCATCAGCCCCAGCATTTT.

The CDR3, as DNA: TGTGCCAGTAGTCGTAGCGACCCTACCTACAATGAGCAGTTCTTC. Protein: CASSRSDPTYNEQFF. This chain links TRBV19 with TRBJ2-1, with a weak D call TRBD2 (5 bases). Trimming shortened V by 5 bases and J by 2 bases, and 13 bases separated the two germline ends. Germline lookup yields CDR1 LNHDA and CDR2 SQIVND (reference sequence). The CDR3 covers 15 residues.

V gene TRBV6-6 combines with J gene TRBJ1-2; unclear D gene. The V end lost 8 bases, the J end lost 0 bases, and 13 bases lay between the germline ends. CDR1 and CDR2 from the germline V gene are MNHNY and SVGAGI (reference sequence). The CDR3 is 14 amino acids. This chain's CDR3 is CASAARGANYGYTF. DNA of the CDR3: TGTGCCAGCGCGGCGCGAGGAGCTAACTATGGCTACACCTTC.